This T cell receptor beta chain was obtained from a study of shared clonotypes between healthy human individuals. Study summary: The composition of the donors was a couple of women and a few men aged 18 to 49. For every donor, three CD4 naive, three CD4 memory, two CD8 naive and one CD8 memory plates were used. Regarding the study as a whole: Estimated richness values were generally larger in naive subsets than in memory subsets.

For this clone: As yet, its antigen is unknown.

Naivety among CD8 cells was defined by CD45RO negativity and positive CCR7 selection, thereby excluding terminally differentiated effector memory CD45RA+ cells. Caucasian adults living in Nashville, Tennessee, provided all samples. Germline-derived CDR1 and CDR2 are SGHRS and YFSETQ. This CDR3 has 14 residues. V was pared by 3 bases and J by 1 base, with 11 bases between. Some clones are missing from TCRdb's copy, which holds only in-frame ones; the method was immunoSEQ multiplex PCR. The sample yields nearly 2 million clones, about 94% seen once. The source of this sequence is a man between 18 and 29 years old in good health. The sequencing input was naive CD8+ T cells sorted from blood. This chain links TRBV5-1 with TRBJ2-7; D possibly corresponds to TRBD1 (5 bases). The CDR3 region has the DNA TGCGCCAGCAGCTACGACAGTATTTCCTACGAGCAGTACTTC. It specifies CASSYDSISYEQYF. Full variable domain (rest looked up from reference TRBV5-1 and TRBJ2-7): KAGVTQTPRYLIKTRGQQVTLSCSPISGHRSVSWYQQTPGQGLQFLFEYFSETQRNKGNFPGRFSGRQFSNSRSEMNVSTLELGDSALYLCASSYDSISYEQYFGPGTRLTVT.